The clone carrying this TCR beta chain was seen a few times. Antigen specificity is unknown. The CDR3 regions of TCR beta were amplified from RNA transcripts. Using the HTBI primer set, a first-round RT-PCR was run on the TCR CDR3. TCRdb independently ran MiXCR on the multiplex PCR reads; one entry per CDR3 protein. Here the sample spans 500,000 or so distinct CDR3 sequences, roughly 17% being singletons. Ophthalmopathy in the patients scored at least 3 on Clinical Activity Score and at least 4 on NOSPECS grade, lasting under 3 months. The diagnostic basis comprised clinical symptoms, serum thyroxine and TRAb, thyroid ultrasound and orbital computed tomography. This entry comes from a study of T cells in Graves' hyperthyroidism and ophthalmopathy. Study results and limitations: In the analysis, a 13 V-J model separated ophthalmopathy from stable hyperthyroidism.

This sequence originates from a woman younger than 30 with Graves' ophthalmopathy. Material for sequencing was blood.

CDR3 coding DNA: TGTGCCAGCAGTCTCCACTACTCTGGAAACACCATATATTTT. Amino acids: CASSLHYSGNTIYF. V gene TRBV2 combines with J gene TRBJ1-3, with unresolved D. The V gene lost 5 bases and the J gene lost 0 bases, with 8 bases spanning the gap. This CDR3 region has 14 residues. The germline V gene encodes CDR1 SNHLY and CDR2 FYNNEI.